Presented here are 16 T cell receptor beta chains from one specimen sequenced in a study of blood T cell repertoires in COVID-19. Using immunoSEQ multiplex PCR, the repertoire was profiled, and TCRdb retains in-frame clones only, with some absent. The sample has around 180,000 clones, about 89% seen once. The source material was peripheral blood. These receptors all come from a man aged 35 to 55 with active or convalescent COVID-19.

The rearrangement uses TRBV6-5 and TRBJ2-7; D is perhaps TRBD1 (6 bases). V was clipped by 2 bases and J by 7 bases, with 12 bases between them. CDR3 length equals 13 residues. Germline V gives CDR1 MNHEY, CDR2 SVGAGI. The CDR3, as DNA: TGTGCCAGCAGTTACAGGGGGTACGGGGAGCAGTACTTC. It encodes CASSYRGYGEQYF.

The V gene is TRBV30, the J gene TRBJ1-5, with TRBD1 identical over 7 bases. V trimming: 1 base; J trimming: 6 bases; junction bases outside the gene matches: 3. CDR1 is GTSNPN, CDR2 SVGIG, per germline (reference sequence). This CDR3 is 13 amino acids long. The CDR3 nucleotides are TGTGCCTGGAGTGAACAGGGGACTCAGCCCCAGCATTTT. Amino acids: CAWSEQGTQPQHF. The variable domain in full, with the rest retrieved from reference TRBV30 and TRBJ1-5, is SQTIHQWPATLVQPVGSPLSLECTVEGTSNPNLYWYRQAAGRGLQLLFYSVGIGQISSEVPQNLSASRPQDRQFILSSKKLLLSDSGFYLCAWSEQGTQPQHFGDGTRLSIL.

The rearrangement uses TRBV5-4 and TRBJ1-6; TRBD1 matches 7 bases. CDR1 is SGHNT and CDR2 is YYREEE in the germline V gene (reference sequence). The CDR3 is made up of 14 amino acids. J was trimmed by 7 bases and V by 4 bases; bases with no gene match: 5. CDR3 sequence (DNA): TGTGCCAGCAGCCACAGGGGTGAGAATTCACCCCTCCACTTT. This encodes CASSHRGENSPLHF.

The rearrangement links TRBV5-1 to TRBJ2-7; D is perhaps TRBD1 (5 bases). Germline V gives CDR1 SGHRS, CDR2 YFSETQ. The CDR3 length is 16 residues. Trimming removed 0 bases from V and 1 base from J, with 14 bases in between. The CDR3 nucleotides are TGCGCCAGCAGCTTGGAGCAGGGCCTCAGATCCTACGAGCAGTACTTC. Protein: CASSLEQGLRSYEQYF. Full variable domain (outside the CDR3, taken from reference TRBV5-1 and TRBJ2-7): KAGVTQTPRYLIKTRGQQVTLSCSPISGHRSVSWYQQTPGQGLQFLFEYFSETQRNKGNFPGRFSGRQFSNSRSEMNVSTLELGDSALYLCASSLEQGLRSYEQYFGPGTRLTVT.

This sequence joins TRBV14 and TRBJ2-1; TRBD2 aligns across 7 bases. The CDR3 totals 16 residues. With V trimmed by 4 bases and J by 1 base, 7 bases remained unmatched. Germline V gene data show CDR1 as SGHDN and CDR2 as FVKESK. CDR3 nucleotide sequence: TGTGCCAGCAGCCCGCTGACTAGCAGTTCCTACAATGAGCAGTTCTTC. Its translation is CASSPLTSSSYNEQFF.

The rearrangement uses TRBV7-2 and TRBJ1-2, with D uncertain. The germline V gene encodes CDR1 SGHTA and CDR2 FQGNSA. The CDR3 runs 14 residues. Deletions cut 4 bases from V and 8 bases from J, with 17 bases between. The CDR3 is CASSSLSGVRGYTF. The DNA for the CDR3 is TGTGCCAGCAGCTCCCTGAGCGGGGTTCGCGGCTACACCTTC.

This chain connects TRBV10-2 to TRBJ1-4, with D hard to call. The CDR3 totals 14 residues. Germline V gene data show CDR1 as WSHSY and CDR2 as SAAADI. V was trimmed by 6 bases and J by 3 bases, leaving 11 bases between them. The CDR3 is CASRGTAANEKLFF. The CDR3 DNA reads TGCGCCAGCAGGGGCACGGCAGCTAATGAAAAACTGTTTTTT.

This clone was detected a few times. This chain uses TRBV13 with TRBJ1-1; D remains unclear. The CDR3 spans 13 residues. Germline CDR1 is PRHDT and CDR2 is FYEKMQ (reference sequence). With 5 bases removed from V and 14 bases from J, the gap between germline ends came to 21 bases. The CDR3 spells CASSPEGIDTWFF. As DNA, the CDR3 is TGTGCCAGCAGCCCAGAGGGTATTGACACTTGGTTCTTT.

This sequence joins TRBV4-3 and TRBJ1-2; no reliable D call. The germline V and J ends were trimmed by 0 bases and 8 bases, with 10 bases remaining between them. CDR1 LGHNA and CDR2 YSLEER come from the germline V gene. The CDR3 has 13 amino acids. CDR3 sequence (DNA): TGCGCCAGCAGCCAAGACGTCTATGCCGGCTACACCTTC. Translated, it gives CASSQDVYAGYTF.

This chain connects TRBV6-5 to TRBJ2-1; 7 positions match TRBD2. J gave up 9 bases and V 2 bases, and 10 bases lay outside the gene matches. The CDR3 consists of 15 residues. The germline gives CDR1 MNHEY, CDR2 SVGAGI. CDR3 sequence: CASSYEGSWGGEQFF. CDR3 coding DNA: TGTGCCAGCAGTTACGAGGGCTCTTGGGGGGGTGAGCAGTTCTTC.

As regards this clone: The same CDR3 also results from other DNA sequences found in this sample. V is TRBV4-3 and J is TRBJ2-3; D may be TRBD2 (7 bases). Trimming shortened V by 0 bases and J by 6 bases, and 10 bases separated the two germline ends. The CDR3 spans 14 residues. Germline V gene lookup returns CDR1 LGHNA and CDR2 YSLEER. The chain's CDR3 is CASSQDRGADTQYF. In DNA, the CDR3 is TGCGCCAGCAGCCAAGATCGGGGGGCGGATACGCAGTATTTT.

The chain carries TRBV4-3 and TRBJ1-2, with 8 bases identical to TRBD1. The CDR3 consists of 14 residues. CDR1 and CDR2 from the germline V gene are LGHNA and YSLEER. V was clipped by 3 bases and J by 3 bases; unmatched bases: 3. For the CDR3, the DNA is TGCGCCAGCAGCCAGGACAGGGAAGACTATGGCTACACCTTC. It yields the protein CASSQDREDYGYTF.

This rearrangement joins TRBV2 to TRBJ1-2; weak D call: TRBD1 (5 bases). Trimming pared 6 bases from V and 8 bases from J, leaving 16 bases between. The V gene's germline CDR1 is SNHLY and CDR2 FYNNEI. The CDR3 covers 13 residues. CDR3 sequence (DNA): TGTGCCAGCAGCCGAACGGGCAGGGAAGGCTACACCTTC. As protein: CASSRTGREGYTF.

V usage is TRBV13 and J usage is TRBJ2-7; the match to TRBD1 covers 7 bases. The CDR3 contains 15 residues. The germline CDR1 and CDR2 sequences are PRHDT and FYEKMQ (reference sequence). V was clipped by 3 bases and J by 6 bases; unmatched bases: 11. In DNA form, the CDR3 reads TGTGCCAGCAGCTTTCAGGGGGTAAAACCAACCGAGCAGTACTTC. Translation: CASSFQGVKPTEQYF. Together with reference TRBV13 and TRBJ2-7, the CDR3 gives the full variable domain: AAGVIQSPRHLIKEKRETATLKCYPIPRHDTVYWYQQGPGQDPQFLISFYEKMQSDKGSIPDRFSAQQFSDYHSELNMSSLELGDSALYFCASSFQGVKPTEQYFGPGTRLTVT.

The chain employs TRBV19 and TRBJ1-2, with D unclear. The V and J ends lost 7 bases and 5 bases respectively, with 17 bases between them. The germline V gene encodes CDR1 LNHDA and CDR2 SQIVND (reference sequence). The CDR3 consists of 14 residues. The CDR3 DNA reads as TGTGCCAGTATAGGGCAGGACTTACCATATGGCTACACCTTC. As protein: CASIGQDLPYGYTF. Based on the CDR3 plus reference TRBV19 and TRBJ1-2, the full variable domain is DGGITQSPKYLFRKEGQNVTLSCEQNLNHDAMYWYRQDPGQGLRLIYYSQIVNDFQKGDIAEGYSVSREKKESFPLTVTSAQKNPTAFYLCASIGQDLPYGYTFGSGTRLTVV.

For the CDR3, the DNA is TGTGCCACCAGCAGCGCCGGGACAGGGAACATTCAGTACTTC. Translating gives CATSSAGTGNIQYF. The chain carries TRBV15 and TRBJ2-4, with TRBD1 identical over 9 bases. CDR3 length equals 14 residues. Germline CDR1 LNHNV, CDR2 YYDKDF (reference sequence). V shed 3 bases and J 7 bases; nucleotides not matched to a gene: 4.